This TCR beta chain was sequenced for a study of blood T cells in healthy people across ages. A second PCR, run for about 6 to 11 cycles, used a sample-barcoded 5' primer plus a J-beta primer mix. Using its own MiXCR run on the 5' RACE reads, TCRdb lists one record per CDR3 protein. The profile covers some 760,000 distinct CDR3 sequences, with more than 20% appearing a single time and 8% to 10% taken by the ten largest. The CDR3 totals 16 residues. Germline V CDR1 and CDR2: MGHRA, YSYEKL. This clonotype was picked up a small number of times. The antigen is not known. Study-wide points: Across the age range, TCR beta diversity per million T cells fell in a roughly linear way.

Another study also made use of these data, one on T cells of mothers and their children. This second study says: With unrelated pairs as the comparison, related mother-child pairs had a slightly higher overlap that was not significant.

The rearrangement uses TRBV4-1 and TRBJ2-5, with 9 bases fitting TRBD1. The DNA end is more similar to TRBJ2-1, so the J call may be wrong. The clonotype was recovered from a boy aged 10-17 years in good health. Sequenced sample: blood. The CDR3 spells CASSRGEQGARNEQFF. As DNA, the CDR3 is TGCGCCAGCAGCCGCGGCGAACAGGGGGCGAGGAATGAGCAGTTCTTC.